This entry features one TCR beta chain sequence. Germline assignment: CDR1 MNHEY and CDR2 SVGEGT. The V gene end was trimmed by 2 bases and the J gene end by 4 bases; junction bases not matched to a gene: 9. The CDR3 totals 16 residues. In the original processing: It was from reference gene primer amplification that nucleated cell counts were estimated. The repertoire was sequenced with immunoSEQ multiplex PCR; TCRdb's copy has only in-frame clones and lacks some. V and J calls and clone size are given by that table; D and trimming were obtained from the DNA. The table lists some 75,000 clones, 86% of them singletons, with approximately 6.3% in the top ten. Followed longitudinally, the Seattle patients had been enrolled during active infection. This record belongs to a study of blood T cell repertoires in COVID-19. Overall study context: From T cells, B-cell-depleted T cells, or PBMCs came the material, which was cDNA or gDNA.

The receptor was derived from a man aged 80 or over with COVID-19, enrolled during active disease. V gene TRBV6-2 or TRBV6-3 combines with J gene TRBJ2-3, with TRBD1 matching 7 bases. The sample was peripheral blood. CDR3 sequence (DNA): TGTGCCAGCAGTTACGGTCTTGAGGGGGCTGCAGATACGCAGTATTTT. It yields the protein CASSYGLEGAADTQYF.